This T cell receptor beta chain was observed in a study of Ad26.COV2.S vaccination and SARS-CoV-2 variants. This CDR3 has 14 amino acids. Sequencing was performed with immunoSEQ multiplex PCR; in TCRdb, only in-frame clones are kept and a portion is missing. The sample records some 420,000 clones, 88% being singletons. As to treatment: 15 to 20 received Ad26.COV2.S at low or high dose, single or two shots; several received placebo; per-sample allocation not given. Sampling happened 63 days after the first vaccine or placebo injection. This TCR was recovered from a person between 18 and 60 years old who received the Ad26.COV2.S COVID-19 vaccine or a placebo. The sequences come from peripheral blood, collected in a trial of Ad26.COV2.S vaccine versus placebo. The chain employs TRBV21-1 and TRBJ1-1; the DNA was not used to check the table's D call, TRBD1. TRBV21-1 corresponds to a pseudogene. CDR3: CASSKGGGGEVAFF. CDR3 bases: TGTGCCAGCAGCAAAGGTGGAGGGGGCGAGGTGGCTTTCTTT.